This T cell receptor (beta chain) derives from a study of OX40 agonist ivuxolimab in advanced cancers. Study background: Dose-escalation subjects each had hepatocellular carcinoma, melanoma, renal cell or head and neck cancer.

Details on this clone: The antigen remains undetermined.

Using immunoSEQ multiplex PCR, the repertoire was profiled, and TCRdb retains in-frame clones only, with some absent. The data hold 50,000 to 70,000 clones, with around four fifths observed a single time. The germline V gene encodes CDR1 GTSNPN and CDR2 SVGIG (reference sequence). This CDR3 region has 16 residues. After removal of 7 bases from V and 2 bases from J, the junction contained 14 bases not matched to a gene. Overall study findings and caveats: Clonal expansion was seen in CD4+ and CD8+ blood T cells by week 6 at 0.1 to 3.0 mg/kg.

The sample in question was CD4+ or CD8+ T cells sorted from blood, obtained in a trial of the OX40 agonist ivuxolimab. This TCR was recovered from an adult with an advanced solid tumor such as melanoma, head and neck, liver or kidney cancer. This chain uses TRBV30 with TRBJ2-1, with 7 bases matching TRBD1. CDR3 DNA: TGTGCCTCCTATATCGATGGACAGGTTGCCTACAATGAGCAGTTCTTC. It translates to CASYIDGQVAYNEQFF.